The source of this T cell receptor (beta chain) is a study of T cell responses to AZD1222 COVID-19 vaccine. Germline CDR1 and CDR2: KGHSH and LQKENI. This CDR3 is 16 amino acids long. V shed 0 bases and J 5 bases; nucleotides not matched to a gene: 9. About this clone itself: Antigen: not known.

Assay: immunoSEQ multiplex PCR; the TCRdb copy retains only in-frame clones and omits some. The sample lists about 110,000 clones, roughly 84% occurring once. Overall study results and limits: Only five to seven AZD1222 recipients tested seropositive at baseline. None of the repertoires were sampled until the peak T cell response had passed.

This sequence originates from an adult in good health. This specimen consisted of peripheral blood, obtained on day 0 of AZD1222 vaccination. V gene TRBV18 combines with J gene TRBJ2-7; TRBD2 aligns across 8 bases. The CDR3 bases are TGTGCCAGCTCACCACCCGGGAGGGGCCGAGGGGACGAGCAGTACTTC. The encoded protein is CASSPPGRGRGDEQYF.